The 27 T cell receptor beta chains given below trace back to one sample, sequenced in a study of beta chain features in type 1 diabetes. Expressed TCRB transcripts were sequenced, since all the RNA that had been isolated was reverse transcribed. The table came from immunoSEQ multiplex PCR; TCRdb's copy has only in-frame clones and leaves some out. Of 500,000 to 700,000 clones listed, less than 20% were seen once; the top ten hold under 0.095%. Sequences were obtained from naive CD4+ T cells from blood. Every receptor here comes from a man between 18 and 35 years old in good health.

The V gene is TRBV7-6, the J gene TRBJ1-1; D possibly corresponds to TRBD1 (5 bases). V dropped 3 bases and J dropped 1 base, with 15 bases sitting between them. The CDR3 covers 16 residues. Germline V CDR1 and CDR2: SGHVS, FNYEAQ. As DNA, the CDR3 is TGTGCCAGCAGCTTGGTCGGGGCACTAACGAACACTGAAGCTTTCTTT. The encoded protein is CASSLVGALTNTEAFF.

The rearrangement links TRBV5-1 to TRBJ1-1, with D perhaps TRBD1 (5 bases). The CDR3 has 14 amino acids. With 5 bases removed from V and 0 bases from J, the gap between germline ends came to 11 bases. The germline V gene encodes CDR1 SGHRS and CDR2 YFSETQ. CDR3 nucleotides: TGCGCCAGCAGACGGGACCTACTGAACACTGAAGCTTTCTTT. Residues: CASRRDLLNTEAFF.

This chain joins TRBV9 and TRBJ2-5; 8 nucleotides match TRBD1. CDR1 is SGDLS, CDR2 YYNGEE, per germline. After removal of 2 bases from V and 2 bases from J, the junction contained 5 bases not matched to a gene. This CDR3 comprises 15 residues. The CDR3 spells CASSVLTGGQETQYF. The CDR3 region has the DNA TGTGCCAGCAGCGTTCTTACAGGGGGACAAGAGACCCAGTACTTC.

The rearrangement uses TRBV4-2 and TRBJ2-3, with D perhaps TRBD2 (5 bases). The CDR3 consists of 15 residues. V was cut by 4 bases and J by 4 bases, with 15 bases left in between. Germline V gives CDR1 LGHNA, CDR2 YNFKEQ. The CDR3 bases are TGTGCCAGCAGCCGTGGACCTGGCGGGCCAGATACGCAGTATTTT. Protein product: CASSRGPGGPDTQYF.

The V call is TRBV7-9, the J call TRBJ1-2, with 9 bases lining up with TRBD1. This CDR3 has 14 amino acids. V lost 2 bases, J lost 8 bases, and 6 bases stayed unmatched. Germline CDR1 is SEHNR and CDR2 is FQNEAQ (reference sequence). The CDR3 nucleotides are TGTGCCAGCAGCTTATCACAGGGGGCGGAGGGCTACACCTTC. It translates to CASSLSQGAEGYTF.

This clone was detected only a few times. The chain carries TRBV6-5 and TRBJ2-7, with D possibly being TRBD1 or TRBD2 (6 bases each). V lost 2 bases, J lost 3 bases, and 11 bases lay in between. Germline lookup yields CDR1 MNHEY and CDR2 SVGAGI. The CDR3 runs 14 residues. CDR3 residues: CASSYGGTSYEQYF. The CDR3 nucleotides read TGTGCCAGCAGTTACGGGGGGACAAGCTACGAGCAGTACTTC.

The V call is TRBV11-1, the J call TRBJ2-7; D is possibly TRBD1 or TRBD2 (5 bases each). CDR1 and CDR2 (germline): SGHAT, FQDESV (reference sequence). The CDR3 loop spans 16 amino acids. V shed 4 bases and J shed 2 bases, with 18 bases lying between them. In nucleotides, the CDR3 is TGTGCCAGCAGCTCCTCCCCGGGACGCTCAGCCTACGAGCAGTACTTC. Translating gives CASSSSPGRSAYEQYF.

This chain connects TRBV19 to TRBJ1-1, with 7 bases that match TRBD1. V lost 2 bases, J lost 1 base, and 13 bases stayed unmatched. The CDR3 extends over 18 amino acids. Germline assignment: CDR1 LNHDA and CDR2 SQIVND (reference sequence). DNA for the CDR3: TGTGCCAGTAGTATACAGGACAGGCTTTTAGGGGCGAACACTGAAGCTTTCTTT. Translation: CASSIQDRLLGANTEAFF.

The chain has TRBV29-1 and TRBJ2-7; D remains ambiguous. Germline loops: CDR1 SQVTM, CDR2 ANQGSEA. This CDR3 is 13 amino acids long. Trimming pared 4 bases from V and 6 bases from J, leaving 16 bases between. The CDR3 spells CSVGLVGSIEQYF. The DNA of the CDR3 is TGCAGCGTTGGCCTGGTGGGTTCGATCGAGCAGTACTTC.

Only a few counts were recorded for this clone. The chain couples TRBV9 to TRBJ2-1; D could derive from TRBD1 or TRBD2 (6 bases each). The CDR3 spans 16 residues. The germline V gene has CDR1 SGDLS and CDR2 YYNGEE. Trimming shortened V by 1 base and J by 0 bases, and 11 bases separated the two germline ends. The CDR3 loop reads CASSVMGGSSYNEQFF. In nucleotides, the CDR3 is TGTGCCAGCAGCGTAATGGGGGGCAGCTCCTACAATGAGCAGTTCTTC.

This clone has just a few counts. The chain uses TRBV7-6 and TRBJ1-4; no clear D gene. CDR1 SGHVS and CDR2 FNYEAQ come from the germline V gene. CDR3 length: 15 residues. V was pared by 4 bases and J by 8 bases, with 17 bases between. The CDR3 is CASSSAYSRTEKLFF. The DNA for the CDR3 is TGTGCCAGCAGCTCAGCTTACTCCAGGACCGAAAAACTGTTTTTT.

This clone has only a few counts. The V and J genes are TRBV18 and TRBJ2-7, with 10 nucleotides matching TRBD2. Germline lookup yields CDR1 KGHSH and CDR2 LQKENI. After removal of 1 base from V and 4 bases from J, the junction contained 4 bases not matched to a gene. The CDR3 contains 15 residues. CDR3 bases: TGTGCCAGCTCACCACTAGCGGGGGGAAGATACGAGCAGTACTTC. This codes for CASSPLAGGRYEQYF.

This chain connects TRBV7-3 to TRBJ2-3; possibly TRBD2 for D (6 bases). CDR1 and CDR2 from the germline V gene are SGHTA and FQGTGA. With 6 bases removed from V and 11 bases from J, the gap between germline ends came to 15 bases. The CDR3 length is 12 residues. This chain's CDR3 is CASSPGGIKQYF. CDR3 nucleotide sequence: TGTGCCAGCAGTCCAGGAGGGATCAAGCAGTATTTT.

This CDR3 is CASKTDRGSNQPQHF. The CDR3 DNA reads as TGTGCCAGTAAAACGGACAGGGGGAGCAATCAGCCCCAGCATTTT. The genes are TRBV19 and TRBJ1-5; TRBD1 aligns across 10 bases. Germline V CDR1 and CDR2: LNHDA, SQIVND (reference sequence). CDR3 length equals 15 residues. V was pared by 7 bases and J by 1 base, with 4 bases of the junction left unmatched.

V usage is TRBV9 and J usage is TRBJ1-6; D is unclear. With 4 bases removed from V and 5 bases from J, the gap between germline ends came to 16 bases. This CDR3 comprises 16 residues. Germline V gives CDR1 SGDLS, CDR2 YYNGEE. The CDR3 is CASSPHLAGNNSPLHF. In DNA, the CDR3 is TGTGCCAGCAGCCCCCATTTAGCGGGGAATAATTCACCCCTCCACTTT.

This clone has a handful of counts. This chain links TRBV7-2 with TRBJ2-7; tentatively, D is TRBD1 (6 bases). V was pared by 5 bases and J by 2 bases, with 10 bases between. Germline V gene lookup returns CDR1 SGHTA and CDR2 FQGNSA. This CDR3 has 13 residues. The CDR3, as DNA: TGTGCCAGCAGCCCTAGGACAGCCTACGAGCAGTACTTC. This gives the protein CASSPRTAYEQYF. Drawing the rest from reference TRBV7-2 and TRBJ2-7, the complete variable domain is GAGVSQSPSNKVTEKGKDVELRCDPISGHTALYWYRQSLGQGLEFLIYFQGNSAPDKSGLPSDRFSAERTGGSVSTLTIQRTQQEDSAVYLCASSPRTAYEQYFGPGTRLTVT.

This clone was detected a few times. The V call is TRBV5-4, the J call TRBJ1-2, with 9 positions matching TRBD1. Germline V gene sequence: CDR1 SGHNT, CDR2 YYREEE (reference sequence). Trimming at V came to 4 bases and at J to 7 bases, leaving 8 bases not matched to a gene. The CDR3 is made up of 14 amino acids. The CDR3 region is CASSLSGQGGGYTF. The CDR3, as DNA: TGTGCCAGCAGCCTGTCGGGACAGGGAGGTGGCTACACCTTC.

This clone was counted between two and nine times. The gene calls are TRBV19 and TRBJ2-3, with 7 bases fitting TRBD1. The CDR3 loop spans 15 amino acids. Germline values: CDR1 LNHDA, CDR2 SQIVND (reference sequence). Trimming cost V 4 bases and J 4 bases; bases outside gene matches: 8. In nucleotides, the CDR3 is TGTGCCAGTAGTAGTGGACAGGCCCTGGCAGATACGCAGTATTTT. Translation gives CASSSGQALADTQYF.

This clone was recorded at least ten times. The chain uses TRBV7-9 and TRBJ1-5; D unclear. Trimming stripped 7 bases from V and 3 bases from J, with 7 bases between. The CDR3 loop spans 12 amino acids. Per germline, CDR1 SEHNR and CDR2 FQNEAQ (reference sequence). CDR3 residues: CASTVVNQPQHF. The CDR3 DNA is TGTGCCAGCACGGTCGTCAATCAGCCCCAGCATTTT.

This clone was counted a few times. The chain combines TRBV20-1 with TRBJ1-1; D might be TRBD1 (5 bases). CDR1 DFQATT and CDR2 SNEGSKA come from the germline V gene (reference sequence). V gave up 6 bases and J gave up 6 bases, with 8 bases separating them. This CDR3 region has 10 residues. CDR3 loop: CSARQSEAFF. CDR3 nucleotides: TGCAGTGCGCGACAGTCTGAAGCTTTCTTT.

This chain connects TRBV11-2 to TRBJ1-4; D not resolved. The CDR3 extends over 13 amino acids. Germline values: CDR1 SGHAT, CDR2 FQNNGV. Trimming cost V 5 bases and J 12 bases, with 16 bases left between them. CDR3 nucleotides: TGTGCCAGCAGCCCCGGTCACGGCCGGGAACTGTTTTTT. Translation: CASSPGHGRELFF.

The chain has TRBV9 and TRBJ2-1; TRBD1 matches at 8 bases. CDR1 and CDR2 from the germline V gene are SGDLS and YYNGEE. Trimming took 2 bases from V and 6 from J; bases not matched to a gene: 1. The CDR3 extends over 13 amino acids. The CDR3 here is CASSVDRGNEQFF. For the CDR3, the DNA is TGTGCCAGCAGCGTCGACAGGGGCAATGAGCAGTTCTTC. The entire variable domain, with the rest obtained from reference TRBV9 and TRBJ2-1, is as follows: DSGVTQTPKHLITATGQRVTLRCSPRSGDLSVYWYQQSLDQGLQFLIQYYNGEERAKGNILERFSAQQFPDLHSELNLSSLELGDSALYFCASSVDRGNEQFFGPGTRLTVL.

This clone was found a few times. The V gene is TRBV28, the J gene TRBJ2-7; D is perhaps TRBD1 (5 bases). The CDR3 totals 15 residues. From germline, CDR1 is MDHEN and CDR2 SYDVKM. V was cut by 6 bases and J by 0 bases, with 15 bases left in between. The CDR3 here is CASRTDRFFSYEQYF. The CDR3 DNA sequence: TGTGCCAGCAGAACCGACAGATTCTTCTCCTACGAGCAGTACTTC.

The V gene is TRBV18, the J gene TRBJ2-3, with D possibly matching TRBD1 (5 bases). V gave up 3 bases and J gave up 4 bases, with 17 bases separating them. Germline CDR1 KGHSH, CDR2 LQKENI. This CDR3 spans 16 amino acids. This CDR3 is CASSPPPQARPDTQYF. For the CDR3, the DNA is TGTGCCAGCTCACCTCCTCCACAGGCTAGGCCAGATACGCAGTATTTT.

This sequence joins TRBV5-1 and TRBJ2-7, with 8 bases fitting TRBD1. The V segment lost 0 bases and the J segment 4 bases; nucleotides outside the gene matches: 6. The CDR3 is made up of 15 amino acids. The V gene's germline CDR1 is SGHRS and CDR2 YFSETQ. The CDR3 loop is CASSLEVGTGYEQYF. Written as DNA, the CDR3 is TGCGCCAGCAGCTTGGAAGTAGGGACAGGTTACGAGCAGTACTTC.

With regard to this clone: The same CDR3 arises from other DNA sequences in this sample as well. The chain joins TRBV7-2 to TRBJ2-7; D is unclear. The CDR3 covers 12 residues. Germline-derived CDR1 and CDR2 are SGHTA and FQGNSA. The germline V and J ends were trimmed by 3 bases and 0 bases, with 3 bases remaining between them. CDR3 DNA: TGTGCCAGCAGCTTTGACTCCTACGAGCAGTACTTC. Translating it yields CASSFDSYEQYF.

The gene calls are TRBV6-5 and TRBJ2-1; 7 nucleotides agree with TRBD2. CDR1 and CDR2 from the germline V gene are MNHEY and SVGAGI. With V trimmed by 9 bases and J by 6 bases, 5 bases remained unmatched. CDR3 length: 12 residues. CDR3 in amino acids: CASETGGNEQFF. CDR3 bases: TGTGCCAGTGAGACGGGGGGCAATGAGCAGTTCTTC.